This T cell receptor beta chain was sequenced in a study of cytomegalovirus exposure and HLA in healthy donors. CDR1 is MDHEN, CDR2 SYDVKM, per germline. The V segment lost 6 bases and the J segment 5 bases; nucleotides outside the gene matches: 15. CDR3 length: 16 residues. With 60 Vbeta and 13 Jbeta primers, the PCR was carried out. Repertoires were generated with immunoSEQ multiplex PCR, while TCRdb's copy carries only in-frame clones and drops some. The table records around 200,000 clones, 70% to 80% of them present only once. This TCR was sampled from a man aged 25-40 years in good health and CMV-seronegative. V is TRBV28 and J is TRBJ1-2; 7 nucleotides agree with TRBD1. Sequencing was done on a sample of PBMCs. CDR3 sequence reads: CASRPPGQLARYGYTF. As DNA, the CDR3 is TGTGCCAGCAGGCCGCCGGGACAGTTAGCCCGGTATGGCTACACCTTC.